The 27 T cell receptor beta chains in this list originate from one sample, sequenced in a study of shared clonotypes between healthy human individuals. Repertoires were generated with immunoSEQ multiplex PCR, while TCRdb's copy carries only in-frame clones and drops some. This sample has about 1.1 million clones, with about 72% found just once. What was sequenced was memory CD4+ T cells from PBMCs. Subset in this sample: CD45RA-negative fraction. The receptors come from a man younger than 35 in good health. Some clones in this sample may be carry-over from other donors' samples.

J is TRBJ2-7 and V is TRBV11-2; 7 bases agree with TRBD2. V shed 5 bases and J 3 bases; nucleotides not matched to a gene: 7. The CDR3 has 14 residues. Germline CDR1 is SGHAT and CDR2 is FQNNGV. CDR3 loop: CASSTISGGYEQYF. The CDR3 nucleotides read TGTGCCAGCAGCACGATCTCGGGGGGCTACGAGCAGTACTTC.

V usage is TRBV7-9 and J usage is TRBJ1-3; no reliable D call. CDR3 size: 16 residues. V was pared by 5 bases and J by 0 bases, with 14 bases between. Per the germline V gene, CDR1 is SEHNR and CDR2 is FQNEAQ (reference sequence). As DNA, the CDR3 is TGTGCCAGCAGCCTCCTATATGGGAGCTCTGGAAACACCATATATTTT. Its protein product is CASSLLYGSSGNTIYF.

The chain joins TRBV4-2 to TRBJ2-7; no clear D. The CDR3 has 17 residues. Trimming removed 1 base at V and 3 bases at J, with 19 bases between. Germline CDR1 and CDR2: LGHNA and YNFKEQ. DNA of the CDR3: TGTGCCAGCAGCCAAGTAACAGACGGCGGCGGCTACTACGAGCAGTACTTC. Translating gives CASSQVTDGGGYYEQYF.

V gene TRBV5-5 combines with J gene TRBJ2-4; the D gene is possibly TRBD1 (6 bases). The CDR3 has 15 residues. Between the trimmed V and J ends, which lost 5 bases and 6 bases, there was a span of 18 bases. Germline V gene lookup returns CDR1 SGHKS and CDR2 YYEKEE (reference sequence). For the CDR3, the DNA is TGTGCCAGCAGTCGCGGAACAGGGTGGGGAAACATTCAGTACTTC. Its protein product is CASSRGTGWGNIQYF.

This clone was observed at least ten times. The sample contains more than one DNA sequence encoding this CDR3. The J gene is TRBJ1-1, the V gene TRBV30; D gene ambiguous. V was cut by 2 bases and J by 1 base, with 23 bases left in between. Germline loops: CDR1 GTSNPN, CDR2 SVGIG (reference sequence). The CDR3 runs 18 residues. In DNA form, the CDR3 reads TGTGCCTGGAGTCCCTTCGGCTTGGGTGGGTTAGGGAACACTGAAGCTTTCTTT. Translation gives CAWSPFGLGGLGNTEAFF.

This clone has more than one count but fewer than ten. The gene calls are TRBV5-4 and TRBJ1-3; 9 bases agree with TRBD1. The CDR3 has 14 amino acids. Germline CDR1 reads SGHNT; CDR2 reads YYREEE (reference sequence). Unmatched junction bases numbered 2, after V lost 4 bases and J lost 3 bases. The CDR3: CASSRDRVGNTIYF. The CDR3, as DNA: TGTGCCAGCAGCCGGGACAGGGTTGGAAACACCATATATTTT.

This chain joins TRBV5-1 and TRBJ2-4; D possibly corresponds to TRBD2 (5 bases). Per the germline V gene, CDR1 is SGHRS and CDR2 is YFSETQ. There are 14 residues in the CDR3. Trimming shortened V by 0 bases and J by 6 bases, and 10 bases separated the two germline ends. CDR3 nucleotides: TGCGCCAGCAGCTTGGCCGAGGGTGGAAACATTCAGTACTTC. This encodes CASSLAEGGNIQYF.

This CDR3 is CAWSVNLHGYTF. CDR3 coding DNA: TGTGCCTGGAGTGTGAATCTCCATGGCTACACCTTC. The gene calls are TRBV30 and TRBJ1-2; D is undetermined. V was cut by 0 bases and J by 6 bases, with 8 bases left in between. CDR1 and CDR2 from the germline V gene are GTSNPN and SVGIG (reference sequence). CDR3 length equals 12 residues.

The chain joins TRBV5-6 to TRBJ1-2, with 8 bases lining up with TRBD1. After removal of 0 bases from V and 8 bases from J, the junction contained 6 bases not matched to a gene. This CDR3 has 14 amino acids. CDR1 and CDR2 (germline): SGHDT, YYEEEE. The CDR3 here is CASSLVSGTGGYTF. The CDR3 bases are TGTGCCAGCAGCTTGGTGTCCGGGACAGGCGGCTACACCTTC.

The CDR3, as DNA: TGTGCCTGGAGTACCGCCTCAGATACGCAGTATTTT. Its protein is CAWSTASDTQYF. The chain uses TRBV30 and TRBJ2-3, with D unclear. V was shortened by 2 bases and J by 4 bases, with 7 bases between the two germline ends. The CDR3 is made up of 12 amino acids. Germline loops: CDR1 GTSNPN, CDR2 SVGIG (reference sequence).

V is TRBV28 and J is TRBJ1-3; D ambiguous. The CDR3 has 14 amino acids. Trimming shortened V by 7 bases and J by 2 bases, and 12 bases separated the two germline ends. The germline V gene has CDR1 MDHEN and CDR2 SYDVKM. The CDR3 nucleotides read TGTGCCAGCAACGCCCATAGCCCTGGAAACACCATATATTTT. Amino acid sequence: CASNAHSPGNTIYF.

This clone was detected a few times. The sample contains more than one DNA sequence encoding this CDR3. The chain uses TRBV5-1 and TRBJ1-1; tentatively, D is TRBD1 (5 bases). The V end was cut by 5 bases, the J end by 1 base, with 9 bases between. Germline CDR1 and CDR2: SGHRS and YFSETQ. This CDR3 has 13 amino acids. CDR3 in amino acids: CASRSQGNTEAFF. In DNA, the CDR3 is TGCGCCAGCAGGAGTCAGGGGAACACTGAAGCTTTCTTT.

The chain combines TRBV19 with TRBJ1-5, with no clear D. The CDR3 runs 17 residues. V shed 3 bases and J shed 5 bases, with 20 bases lying between them. Germline CDR1 is LNHDA and CDR2 is SQIVND (reference sequence). The CDR3, as DNA: TGTGCCAGTAGTATGGATGGGCCGAGGGTTCCGGATCAGCCCCAGCATTTT. Encoded protein: CASSMDGPRVPDQPQHF. The full variable domain, in which reference TRBV19 and TRBJ1-5 provide the parts outside the CDR3, is DGGITQSPKYLFRKEGQNVTLSCEQNLNHDAMYWYRQDPGQGLRLIYYSQIVNDFQKGDIAEGYSVSREKKESFPLTVTSAQKNPTAFYLCASSMDGPRVPDQPQHFGDGTRLSIL.

This sequence joins TRBV11-2 and TRBJ2-2; 9 bases are a match to TRBD2. The germline CDR1 and CDR2 sequences are SGHAT and FQNNGV. V shed 5 bases and J 5 bases; nucleotides not matched to a gene: 6. The CDR3 length is 15 residues. The CDR3 region is CASSPAAGGTGELFF. The CDR3 coding sequence is TGTGCCAGCAGCCCGGCGGCGGGAGGGACCGGGGAGCTGTTTTTT.

This clone has a handful of counts. The chain links TRBV15 to TRBJ1-1; no reliable D call. Germline V gives CDR1 LNHNV, CDR2 YYDKDF (reference sequence). Trimming took off 3 bases at V and 1 base at J, with 12 bases between the two ends. CDR3 length equals 15 residues. The CDR3: CATSRIQKTNTEAFF. The CDR3, as DNA: TGTGCCACCAGCAGGATACAGAAAACGAACACTGAAGCTTTCTTT.

The rearrangement links TRBV18 to TRBJ1-5, with unresolved D. The germline V and J ends were trimmed by 3 bases and 5 bases, with 8 bases remaining between them. Germline V CDR1 and CDR2: KGHSH, LQKENI. There are 13 residues in the CDR3. The CDR3 reads CASSPEFDQPQHF. In DNA form, the CDR3 reads TGTGCCAGCTCACCCGAGTTCGATCAGCCCCAGCATTTT.

This chain joins TRBV28 and TRBJ2-3; 10 nucleotides agree with TRBD2. Trimming at V came to 6 bases and at J to 1 base, leaving 4 bases not matched to a gene. The CDR3 consists of 15 residues. Looked up from germline, CDR1 is MDHEN and CDR2 is SYDVKM. The CDR3 loop is CASSRGTSGTDTQYF. In DNA, the CDR3 is TGTGCCAGCAGCCGAGGGACTAGCGGCACAGATACGCAGTATTTT.

This clone was counted once. The chain carries TRBV11-2 and TRBJ2-1; TRBD2 is a possible D gene (7 bases). Germline loops: CDR1 SGHAT, CDR2 FQNNGV. This CDR3 contains 17 residues. V was shortened by 1 base and J by 8 bases, with 21 bases between the two germline ends. The CDR3 region is CASSLASGNSGGDEQFF. The CDR3 DNA sequence: TGTGCCAGCAGCTTAGCTTCCGGCAACTCGGGGGGCGATGAGCAGTTCTTC.

The genes are TRBV4-1 and TRBJ2-2; D possibly corresponds to TRBD2 (6 bases). From germline, CDR1 is MGHRA and CDR2 YSYEKL. Trimming took 1 base from V and 2 from J, leaving 14 bases between them. The CDR3 consists of 17 residues. The CDR3 nucleotides are TGCGCCAGCAGCCAAGGATTGGCGGGGATAAACACCGGGGAGCTGTTTTTT. Protein: CASSQGLAGINTGELFF.

V gene TRBV7-2 combines with J gene TRBJ2-1; D not resolved. The CDR3 spans 12 residues. Trimming cost V 2 bases and J 15 bases, with 14 bases left between them. Germline lookup yields CDR1 SGHTA and CDR2 FQGNSA. The CDR3 DNA follows: TGTGCCAGCAGCTTACTGCAACCCTACCTGTTCTTC. Residues: CASSLLQPYLFF.

V usage is TRBV5-1 and J usage is TRBJ2-1; the D gene is possibly TRBD2 (6 bases). V dropped 5 bases and J dropped 7 bases, with 13 bases sitting between them. This CDR3 spans 13 amino acids. Germline CDR1 is SGHRS and CDR2 is YFSETQ. DNA of the CDR3: TGCGCCAGCAGGGCTAGCGTGGAAAATGAGCAGTTCTTC. It is translated as CASRASVENEQFF.

This chain connects TRBV5-6 to TRBJ1-2; a possible D gene is TRBD1 (6 bases). CDR1 is SGHDT and CDR2 is YYEEEE in the germline V gene. The CDR3 runs to 13 residues. V lost 4 bases, J lost 4 bases, and 11 bases lay in between. The CDR3 spells CASSPGTSYGYTF. The CDR3 nucleotides read TGTGCCAGCAGCCCCGGGACAAGCTATGGCTACACCTTC.

This chain uses TRBV6-6 with TRBJ1-2, with 10 bases fitting TRBD1. J was trimmed by 5 bases and V by 5 bases; bases with no gene match: 5. The CDR3 loop spans 14 amino acids. Germline V lookup: CDR1 MNHNY, CDR2 SVGAGI (reference sequence). CDR3 sequence: CASSTGQGIYGYTF. The DNA for the CDR3 is TGTGCCAGCAGTACGGGACAGGGGATTTATGGCTACACCTTC.

The V gene is TRBV6-1, the J gene TRBJ2-1; a weak D match, TRBD2 (5 bases). V was shortened by 0 bases and J by 3 bases, with 9 bases between the two germline ends. The CDR3 totals 15 residues. The germline V gene encodes CDR1 MNHNS and CDR2 SASEGT. The CDR3 region is CASSEAGVRYNEQFF. CDR3 nucleotide sequence: TGTGCCAGCAGTGAAGCGGGAGTTCGCTACAATGAGCAGTTCTTC.

This clone came up once. CDR3 region: CASSRQGPLNTEAFF. DNA of the CDR3: TGTGCCAGCAGCCGACAGGGGCCCTTGAACACTGAAGCTTTCTTT. This chain joins TRBV2 and TRBJ1-1, with TRBD1 matching 8 bases. The germline V gene has CDR1 SNHLY and CDR2 FYNNEI. The CDR3 is 15 amino acids. Trimming cost V 6 bases and J 0 bases; bases outside gene matches: 6.

In its sample, this clone was seen a few times. Other DNA sequences from this sample encode an identical CDR3 as well. This chain connects TRBV19 to TRBJ1-2; no firm D call. There are 12 residues in the CDR3. Trimming cost V 3 bases and J 3 bases, with 5 bases left between them. Per the germline V gene, CDR1 is LNHDA and CDR2 is SQIVND (reference sequence). CDR3 in DNA: TGTGCCAGTAGTATTTTTGACTATGGCTACACCTTC. It translates to CASSIFDYGYTF.

The chain carries TRBV14 and TRBJ2-5; D is ambiguous. V lost 3 bases to trimming and J lost 5 bases, with 10 bases between them. This CDR3 contains 13 residues. CDR1 is SGHDN, CDR2 FVKESK, per germline. The CDR3 region has the DNA TGTGCCAGCAGCCAGAACTTTCGGGAGACCCAGTACTTC. It translates to CASSQNFRETQYF.